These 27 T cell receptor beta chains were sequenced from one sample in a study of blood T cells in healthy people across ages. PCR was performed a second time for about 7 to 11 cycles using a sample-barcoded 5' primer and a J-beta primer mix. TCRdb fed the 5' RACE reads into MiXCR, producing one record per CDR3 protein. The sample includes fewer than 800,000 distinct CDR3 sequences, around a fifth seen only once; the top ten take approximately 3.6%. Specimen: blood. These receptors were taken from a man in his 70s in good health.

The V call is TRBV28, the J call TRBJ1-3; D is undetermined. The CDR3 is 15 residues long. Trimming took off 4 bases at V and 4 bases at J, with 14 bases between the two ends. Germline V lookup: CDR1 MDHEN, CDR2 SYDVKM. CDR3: CASSSLDPLGNTIYF. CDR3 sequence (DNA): TGTGCCAGCAGTTCCTTAGACCCGCTCGGAAACACCATATATTTT.

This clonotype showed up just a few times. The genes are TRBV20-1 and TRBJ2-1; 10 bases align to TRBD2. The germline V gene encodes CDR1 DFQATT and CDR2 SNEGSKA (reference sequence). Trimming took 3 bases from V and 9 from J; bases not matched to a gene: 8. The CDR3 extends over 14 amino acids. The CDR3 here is CSASMASGSVEQFF. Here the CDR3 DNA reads TGCAGTGCTAGTATGGCTAGCGGGAGTGTTGAGCAGTTCTTC.

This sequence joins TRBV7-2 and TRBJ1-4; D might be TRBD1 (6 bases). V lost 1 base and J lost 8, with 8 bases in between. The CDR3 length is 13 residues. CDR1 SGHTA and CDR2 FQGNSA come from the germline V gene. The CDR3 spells CASSLERGEKLFF. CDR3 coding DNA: TGTGCCAGCAGCTTAGAGAGGGGGGAAAAACTGTTTTTT.

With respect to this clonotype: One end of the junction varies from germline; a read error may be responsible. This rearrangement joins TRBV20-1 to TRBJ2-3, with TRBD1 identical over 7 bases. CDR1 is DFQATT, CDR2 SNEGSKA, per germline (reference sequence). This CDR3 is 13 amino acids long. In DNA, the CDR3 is TGCAGTGCTAGAGGACAGGGCACAGATGCGCAGTATTTT. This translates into CSARGQGTDAQYF.

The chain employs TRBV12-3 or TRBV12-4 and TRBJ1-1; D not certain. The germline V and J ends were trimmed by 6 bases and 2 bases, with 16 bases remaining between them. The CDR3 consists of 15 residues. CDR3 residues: CASRNSGIENTEAFF. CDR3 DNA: TGTGCCAGCAGGAATTCGGGGATAGAAAACACTGAAGCTTTCTTT.

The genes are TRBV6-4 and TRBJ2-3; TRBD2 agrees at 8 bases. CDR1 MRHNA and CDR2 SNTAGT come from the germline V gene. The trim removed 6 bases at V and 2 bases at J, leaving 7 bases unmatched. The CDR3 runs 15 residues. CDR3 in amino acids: CASSPGTSDTDTQYF. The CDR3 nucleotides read TGTGCCAGCAGCCCAGGGACTAGTGACACAGATACGCAGTATTTT.

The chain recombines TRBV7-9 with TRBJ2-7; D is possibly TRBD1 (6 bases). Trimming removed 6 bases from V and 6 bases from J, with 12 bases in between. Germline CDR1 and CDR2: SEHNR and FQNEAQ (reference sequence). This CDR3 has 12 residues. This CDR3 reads CASSFTGFEQYF. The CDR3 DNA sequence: TGTGCCAGCAGTTTTACAGGGTTCGAGCAGTACTTC.

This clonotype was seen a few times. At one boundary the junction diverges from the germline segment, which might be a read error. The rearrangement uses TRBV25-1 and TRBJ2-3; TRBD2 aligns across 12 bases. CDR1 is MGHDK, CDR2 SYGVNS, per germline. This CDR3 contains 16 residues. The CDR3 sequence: CASSVLAGGLTGTQYF. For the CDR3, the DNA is TGTGCCAGCAGCGTCCTAGCGGGAGGGTTGACAGGTACGCAGTATTTT. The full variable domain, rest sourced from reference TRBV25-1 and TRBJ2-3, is EADIYQTPRYLVIGTGKKITLECSQTMGHDKMYWYQQDPGMELHLIHYSYGVNSTEKGDLSSESTVSRIRTEHFPLTLESARPSHTSQYLCASSVLAGGLTGTQYFGPGTRLTVL.

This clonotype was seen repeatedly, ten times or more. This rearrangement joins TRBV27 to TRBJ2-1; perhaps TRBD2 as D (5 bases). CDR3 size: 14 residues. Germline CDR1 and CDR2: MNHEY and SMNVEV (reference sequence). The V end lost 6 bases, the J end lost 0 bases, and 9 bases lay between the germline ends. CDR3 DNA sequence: TGTGCCAGCAGGAGCGGCCCCTCCTACAATGAGCAGTTCTTC. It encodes CASRSGPSYNEQFF.

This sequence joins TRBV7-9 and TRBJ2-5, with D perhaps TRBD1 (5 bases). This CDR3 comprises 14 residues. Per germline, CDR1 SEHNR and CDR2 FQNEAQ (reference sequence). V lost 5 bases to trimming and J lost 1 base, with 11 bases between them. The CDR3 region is CASSTSGSQETQYF. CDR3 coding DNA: TGTGCCAGCAGCACATCAGGGTCCCAAGAGACCCAGTACTTC.

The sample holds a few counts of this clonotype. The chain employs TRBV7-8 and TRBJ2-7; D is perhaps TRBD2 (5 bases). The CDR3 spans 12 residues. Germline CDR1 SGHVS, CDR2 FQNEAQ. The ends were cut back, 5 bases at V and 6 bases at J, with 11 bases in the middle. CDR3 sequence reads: CASSPRVPEQYF. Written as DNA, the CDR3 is TGTGCCAGCAGCCCGAGGGTCCCCGAGCAGTACTTC.

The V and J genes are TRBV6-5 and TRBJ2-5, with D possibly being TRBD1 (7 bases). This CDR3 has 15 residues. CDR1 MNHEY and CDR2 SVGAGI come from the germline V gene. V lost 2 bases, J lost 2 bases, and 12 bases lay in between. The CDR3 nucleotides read TGTGCCAGCAGTTACGCGACAGGGAGGCAAGAGACCCAGTACTTC. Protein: CASSYATGRQETQYF.

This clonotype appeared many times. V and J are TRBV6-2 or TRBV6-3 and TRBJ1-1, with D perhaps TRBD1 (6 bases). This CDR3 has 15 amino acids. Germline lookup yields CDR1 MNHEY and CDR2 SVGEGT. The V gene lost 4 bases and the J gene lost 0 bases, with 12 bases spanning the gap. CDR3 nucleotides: TGTGCCAGCAGTTCCCATAGGACAGTGAACACTGAAGCTTTCTTT. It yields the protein CASSSHRTVNTEAFF.

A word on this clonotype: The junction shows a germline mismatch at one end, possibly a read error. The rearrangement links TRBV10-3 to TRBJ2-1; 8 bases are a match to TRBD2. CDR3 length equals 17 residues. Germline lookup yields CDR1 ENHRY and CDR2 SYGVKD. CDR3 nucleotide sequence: TGTGCCACCAGTCAAACCGGGACTAGGTCGGCCTACAATGAGCAGTTCTTC. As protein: CATSQTGTRSAYNEQFF.

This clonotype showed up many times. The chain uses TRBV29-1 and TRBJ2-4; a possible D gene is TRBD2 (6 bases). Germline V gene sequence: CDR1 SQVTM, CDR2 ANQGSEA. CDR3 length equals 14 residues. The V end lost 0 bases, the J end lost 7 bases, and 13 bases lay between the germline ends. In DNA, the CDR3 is TGCAGCGTTGAAGATCATCCAGGGAGGAACATTCAGTACTTC. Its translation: CSVEDHPGRNIQYF.

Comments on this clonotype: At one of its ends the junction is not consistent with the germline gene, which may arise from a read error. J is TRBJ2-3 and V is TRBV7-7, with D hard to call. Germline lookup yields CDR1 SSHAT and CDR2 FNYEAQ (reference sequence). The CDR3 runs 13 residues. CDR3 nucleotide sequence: TGTGCTAGCAGCTTAGGTGGCAAAGATACGCAGTATTTT. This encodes CASSLGGKDTQYF.

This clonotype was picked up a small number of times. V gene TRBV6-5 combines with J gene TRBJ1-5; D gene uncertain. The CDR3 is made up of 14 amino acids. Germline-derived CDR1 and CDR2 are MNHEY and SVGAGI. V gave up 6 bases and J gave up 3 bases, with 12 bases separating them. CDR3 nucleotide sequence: TGTGCCAGCAGCCTGCGACGGTCCAATCAGCCCCAGCATTTT. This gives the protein CASSLRRSNQPQHF.

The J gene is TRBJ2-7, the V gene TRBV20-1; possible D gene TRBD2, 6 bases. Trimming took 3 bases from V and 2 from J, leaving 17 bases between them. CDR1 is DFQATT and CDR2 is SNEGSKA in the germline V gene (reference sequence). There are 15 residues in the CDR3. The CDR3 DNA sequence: TGCAGTGCTAGTCTTATCCTAGCGCGAACCTACGAGCAGTACTTC. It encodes CSASLILARTYEQYF.

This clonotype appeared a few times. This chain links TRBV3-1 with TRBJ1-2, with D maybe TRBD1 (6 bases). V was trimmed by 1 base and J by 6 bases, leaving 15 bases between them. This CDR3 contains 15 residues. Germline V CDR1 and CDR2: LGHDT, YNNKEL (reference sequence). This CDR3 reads CASSQVGGRSDGYTF. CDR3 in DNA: TGTGCCAGCAGCCAAGTTGGGGGGCGTTCGGATGGCTACACCTTC.

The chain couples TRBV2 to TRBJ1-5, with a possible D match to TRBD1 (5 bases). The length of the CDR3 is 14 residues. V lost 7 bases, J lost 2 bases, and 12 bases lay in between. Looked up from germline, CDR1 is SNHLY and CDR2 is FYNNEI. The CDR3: CASTTDSGNQPQHF. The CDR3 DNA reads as TGTGCCAGCACTACCGACAGCGGCAATCAGCCCCAGCATTTT.

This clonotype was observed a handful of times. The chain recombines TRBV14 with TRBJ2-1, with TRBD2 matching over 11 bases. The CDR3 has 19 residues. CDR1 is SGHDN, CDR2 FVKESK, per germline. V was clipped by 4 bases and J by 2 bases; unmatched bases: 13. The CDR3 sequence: CASSPMGLAGGRTYNEQFF. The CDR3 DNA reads TGTGCCAGCAGCCCTATGGGGCTAGCGGGAGGACGAACCTACAATGAGCAGTTCTTC.

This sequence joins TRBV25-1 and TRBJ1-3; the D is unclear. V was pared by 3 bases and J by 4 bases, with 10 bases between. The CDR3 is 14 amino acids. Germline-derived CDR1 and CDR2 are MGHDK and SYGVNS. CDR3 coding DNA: TGTGCCAGCAGTGATACGCGGTCCGGAAACACCATATATTTT. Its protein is CASSDTRSGNTIYF.

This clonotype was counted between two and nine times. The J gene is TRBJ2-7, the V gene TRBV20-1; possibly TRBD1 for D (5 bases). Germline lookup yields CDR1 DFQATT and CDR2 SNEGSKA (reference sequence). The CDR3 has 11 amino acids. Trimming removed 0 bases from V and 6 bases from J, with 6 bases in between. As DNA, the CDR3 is TGCAGTGCTAGAGAGGGGCCCGAGCAGTACTTC. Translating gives CSAREGPEQYF.

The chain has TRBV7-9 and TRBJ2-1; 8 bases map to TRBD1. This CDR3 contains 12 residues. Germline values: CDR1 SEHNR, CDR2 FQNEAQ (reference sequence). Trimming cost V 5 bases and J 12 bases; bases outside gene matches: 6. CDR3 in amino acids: CASSNTDRVQFF. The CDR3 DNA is TGTGCCAGCAGCAATACGGACAGGGTGCAGTTCTTC.

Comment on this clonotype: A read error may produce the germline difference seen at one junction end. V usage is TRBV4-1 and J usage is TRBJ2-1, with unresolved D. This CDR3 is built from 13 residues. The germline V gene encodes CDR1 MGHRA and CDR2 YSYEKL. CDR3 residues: CASSQGGVETRYF. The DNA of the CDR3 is TGCGCCAGCAGCCAAGGTGGGGTGGAGACCCGGTACTTC.

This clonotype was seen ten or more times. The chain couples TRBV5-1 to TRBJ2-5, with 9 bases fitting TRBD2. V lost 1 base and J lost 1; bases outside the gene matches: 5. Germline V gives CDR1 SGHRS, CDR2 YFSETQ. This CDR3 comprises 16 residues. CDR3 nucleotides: TGCGCCAGCAGCTTGCTACTAGCGGGTTCCCAAGAGACCCAGTACTTC. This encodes CASSLLLAGSQETQYF.

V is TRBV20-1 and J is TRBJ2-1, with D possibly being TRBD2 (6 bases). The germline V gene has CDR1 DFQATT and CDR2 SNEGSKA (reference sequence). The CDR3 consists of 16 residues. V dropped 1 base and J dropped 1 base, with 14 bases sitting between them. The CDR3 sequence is CSARVFSGSSYNEQFF. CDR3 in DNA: TGCAGTGCTAGAGTCTTTAGCGGATCTTCCTACAATGAGCAGTTCTTC.